This TCR beta chain was recovered during a study of cytomegalovirus exposure and HLA in healthy donors. Study results and limitations: Common viral pathogens seemed to be connected with several of the most significant clusters, according to a later analysis.

The PCR contained 60 Vbeta and 13 Jbeta primers. Sequencing used immunoSEQ multiplex PCR; TCRdb keeps in-frame clones, though not all of them. Here the sample spans about 70,000 clones, about 67% being singletons. With 0 bases clipped from V and 5 bases from J, the junction kept 7 bases outside the gene matches. The CDR3 contains 16 residues. Germline CDR1 is SGHRS and CDR2 is YFSETQ. For this clone: Its antigen is still unknown.

The specimen was PBMCs. The TCR comes from a human donor in good health. The rearrangement joins TRBV5-1 to TRBJ2-3; 9 bases align to TRBD2. The CDR3 spells CASSLGASGTEDTQYF. CDR3 coding DNA: TGCGCCAGCAGCTTGGGGGCTAGCGGGACAGAAGATACGCAGTATTTT.